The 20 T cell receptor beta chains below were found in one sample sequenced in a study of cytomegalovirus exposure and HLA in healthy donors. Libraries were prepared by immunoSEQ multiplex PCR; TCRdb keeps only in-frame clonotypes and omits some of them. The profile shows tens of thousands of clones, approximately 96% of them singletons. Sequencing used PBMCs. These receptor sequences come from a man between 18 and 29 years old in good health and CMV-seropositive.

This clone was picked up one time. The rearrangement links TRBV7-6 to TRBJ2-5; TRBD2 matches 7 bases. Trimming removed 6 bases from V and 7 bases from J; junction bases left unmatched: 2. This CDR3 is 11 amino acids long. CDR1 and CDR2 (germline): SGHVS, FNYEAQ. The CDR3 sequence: CASRTGGTQYF. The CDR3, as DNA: TGTGCCAGCAGAACGGGGGGGACCCAGTACTTC.

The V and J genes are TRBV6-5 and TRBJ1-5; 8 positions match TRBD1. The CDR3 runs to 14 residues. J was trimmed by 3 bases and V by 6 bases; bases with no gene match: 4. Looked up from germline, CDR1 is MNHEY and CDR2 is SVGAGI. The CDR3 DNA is TGTGCCAGCAGGAGACAGGGGACCAATCAGCCCCAGCATTTT. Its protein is CASRRQGTNQPQHF.

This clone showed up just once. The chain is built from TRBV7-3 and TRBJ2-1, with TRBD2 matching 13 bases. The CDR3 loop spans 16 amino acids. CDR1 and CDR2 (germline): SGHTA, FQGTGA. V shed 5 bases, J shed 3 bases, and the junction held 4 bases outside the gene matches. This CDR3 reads CASSLLAGGRYNEQFF. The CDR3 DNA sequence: TGTGCCAGCAGCCTACTAGCGGGGGGGCGCTACAATGAGCAGTTCTTC.

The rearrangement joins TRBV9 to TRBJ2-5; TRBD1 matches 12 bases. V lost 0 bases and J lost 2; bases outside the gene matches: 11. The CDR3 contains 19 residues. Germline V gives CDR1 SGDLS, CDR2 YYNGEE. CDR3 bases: TGTGCCAGCAGCGTAGCTGGGGGGACAGGGGGCGCCTCTCAAGAGACCCAGTACTTC. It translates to CASSVAGGTGGASQETQYF.

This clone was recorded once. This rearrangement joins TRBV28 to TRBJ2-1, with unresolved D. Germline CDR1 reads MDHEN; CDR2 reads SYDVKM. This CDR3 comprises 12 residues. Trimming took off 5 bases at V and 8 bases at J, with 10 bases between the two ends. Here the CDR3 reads CASSPPLDEQFF. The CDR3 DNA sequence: TGTGCCAGCAGTCCTCCATTAGATGAGCAGTTCTTC.

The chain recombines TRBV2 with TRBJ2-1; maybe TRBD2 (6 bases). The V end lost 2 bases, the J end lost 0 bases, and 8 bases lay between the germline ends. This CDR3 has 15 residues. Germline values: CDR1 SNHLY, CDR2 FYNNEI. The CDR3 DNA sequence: TGTGCCAGCAGTGAACGGGGGAGCTCCTACAATGAGCAGTTCTTC. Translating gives CASSERGSSYNEQFF.

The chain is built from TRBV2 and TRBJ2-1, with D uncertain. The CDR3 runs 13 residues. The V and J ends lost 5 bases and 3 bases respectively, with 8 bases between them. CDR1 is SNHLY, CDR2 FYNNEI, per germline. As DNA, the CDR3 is TGTGCCAGCAGTTCAAGCCGCTACAATGAGCAGTTCTTC. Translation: CASSSSRYNEQFF.

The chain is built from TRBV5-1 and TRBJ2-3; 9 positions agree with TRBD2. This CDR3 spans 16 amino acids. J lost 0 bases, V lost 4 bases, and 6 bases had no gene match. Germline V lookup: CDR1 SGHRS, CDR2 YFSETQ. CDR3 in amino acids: CASSASGKGSTDTQYF. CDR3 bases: TGCGCCAGCAGCGCTAGCGGGAAGGGAAGCACAGATACGCAGTATTTT.

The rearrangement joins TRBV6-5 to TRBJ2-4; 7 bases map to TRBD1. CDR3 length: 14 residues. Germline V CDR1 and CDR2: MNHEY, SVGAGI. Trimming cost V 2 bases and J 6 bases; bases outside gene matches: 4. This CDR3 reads CASSYRDRANIQYF. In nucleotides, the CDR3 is TGTGCCAGCAGTTACCGGGACAGAGCAAACATTCAGTACTTC.

This CDR3 is CASSSEGNTEAFF. The CDR3 DNA follows: TGTGCCAGCAGCTCCGAGGGGAACACTGAAGCTTTCTTT. The chain joins TRBV2 to TRBJ1-1, with D hard to call. Germline V gives CDR1 SNHLY, CDR2 FYNNEI. V was shortened by 6 bases and J by 1 base, with 9 bases between the two germline ends. This CDR3 has 13 amino acids.

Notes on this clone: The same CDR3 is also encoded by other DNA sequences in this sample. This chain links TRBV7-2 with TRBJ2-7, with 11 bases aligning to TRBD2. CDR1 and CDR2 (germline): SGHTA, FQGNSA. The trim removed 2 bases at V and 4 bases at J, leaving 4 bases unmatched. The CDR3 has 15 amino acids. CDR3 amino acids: CASSLLAGGPYEQYF. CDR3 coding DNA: TGTGCCAGCAGCTTATTAGCGGGGGGGCCGTACGAGCAGTACTTC. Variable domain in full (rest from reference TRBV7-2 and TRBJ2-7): GAGVSQSPSNKVTEKGKDVELRCDPISGHTALYWYRQSLGQGLEFLIYFQGNSAPDKSGLPSDRFSAERTGGSVSTLTIQRTQQEDSAVYLCASSLLAGGPYEQYFGPGTRLTVT.

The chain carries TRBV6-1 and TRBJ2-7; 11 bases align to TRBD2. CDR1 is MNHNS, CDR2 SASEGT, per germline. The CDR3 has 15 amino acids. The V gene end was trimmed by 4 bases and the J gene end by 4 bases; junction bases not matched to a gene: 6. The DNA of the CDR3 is TGTGCCAGCAGTGGACAACTAGCGGGAGTTTACGAGCAGTACTTC. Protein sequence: CASSGQLAGVYEQYF.

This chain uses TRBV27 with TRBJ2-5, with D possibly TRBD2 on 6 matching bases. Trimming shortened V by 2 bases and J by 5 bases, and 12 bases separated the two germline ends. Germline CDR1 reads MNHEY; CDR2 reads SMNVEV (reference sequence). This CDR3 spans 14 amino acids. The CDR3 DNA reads TGTGCCAGCAGTTTAAACCCGGGGAGGGAGACCCAGTACTTC. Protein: CASSLNPGRETQYF.

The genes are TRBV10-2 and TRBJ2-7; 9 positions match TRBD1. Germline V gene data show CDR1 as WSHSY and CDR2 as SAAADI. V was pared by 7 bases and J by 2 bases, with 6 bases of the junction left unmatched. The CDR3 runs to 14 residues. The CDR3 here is CASIGTGSPYEQYF. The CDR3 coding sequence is TGCGCCAGCATTGGGACAGGGAGCCCCTACGAGCAGTACTTC.

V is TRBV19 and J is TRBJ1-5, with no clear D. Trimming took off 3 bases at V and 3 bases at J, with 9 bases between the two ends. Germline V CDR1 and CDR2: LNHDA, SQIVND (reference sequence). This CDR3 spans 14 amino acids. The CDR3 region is CASSIVQFNQPQHF. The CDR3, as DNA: TGTGCCAGTAGTATCGTACAGTTCAATCAGCCCCAGCATTTT.

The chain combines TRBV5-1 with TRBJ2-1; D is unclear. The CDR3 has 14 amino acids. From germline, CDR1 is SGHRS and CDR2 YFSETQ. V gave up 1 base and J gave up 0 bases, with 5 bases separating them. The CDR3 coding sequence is TGCGCCAGCAGCTTGCTAAACTCCTACAATGAGCAGTTCTTC. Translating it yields CASSLLNSYNEQFF. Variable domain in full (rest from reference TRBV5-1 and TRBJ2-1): KAGVTQTPRYLIKTRGQQVTLSCSPISGHRSVSWYQQTPGQGLQFLFEYFSETQRNKGNFPGRFSGRQFSNSRSEMNVSTLELGDSALYLCASSLLNSYNEQFFGPGTRLTVL.

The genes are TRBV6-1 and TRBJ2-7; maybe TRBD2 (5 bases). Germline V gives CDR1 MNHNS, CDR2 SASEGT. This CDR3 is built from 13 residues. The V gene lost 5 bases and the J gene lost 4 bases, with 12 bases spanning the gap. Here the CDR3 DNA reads TGTGCCAGCAGTCGGGATGACCCATACGAGCAGTACTTC. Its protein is CASSRDDPYEQYF.

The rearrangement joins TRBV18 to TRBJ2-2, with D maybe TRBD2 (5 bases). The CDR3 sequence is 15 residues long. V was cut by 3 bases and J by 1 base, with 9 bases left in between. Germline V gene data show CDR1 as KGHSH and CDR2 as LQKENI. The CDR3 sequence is CASSPAGLNTGELFF. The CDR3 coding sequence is TGTGCCAGCTCACCGGCGGGCCTGAACACCGGGGAGCTGTTTTTT.

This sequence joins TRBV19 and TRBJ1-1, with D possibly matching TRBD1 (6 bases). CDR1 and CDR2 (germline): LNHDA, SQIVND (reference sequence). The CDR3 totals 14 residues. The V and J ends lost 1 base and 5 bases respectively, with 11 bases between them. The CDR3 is CASSIVAGETEAFF. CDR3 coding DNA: TGTGCCAGTAGTATAGTTGCAGGGGAGACTGAAGCTTTCTTT.

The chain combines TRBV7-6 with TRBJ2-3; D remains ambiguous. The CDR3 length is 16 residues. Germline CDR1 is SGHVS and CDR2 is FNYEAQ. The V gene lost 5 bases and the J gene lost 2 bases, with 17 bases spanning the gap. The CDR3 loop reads CASSSRYRSNTDTQYF. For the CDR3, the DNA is TGTGCCAGCAGCAGTCGATATAGATCCAACACAGATACGCAGTATTTT.